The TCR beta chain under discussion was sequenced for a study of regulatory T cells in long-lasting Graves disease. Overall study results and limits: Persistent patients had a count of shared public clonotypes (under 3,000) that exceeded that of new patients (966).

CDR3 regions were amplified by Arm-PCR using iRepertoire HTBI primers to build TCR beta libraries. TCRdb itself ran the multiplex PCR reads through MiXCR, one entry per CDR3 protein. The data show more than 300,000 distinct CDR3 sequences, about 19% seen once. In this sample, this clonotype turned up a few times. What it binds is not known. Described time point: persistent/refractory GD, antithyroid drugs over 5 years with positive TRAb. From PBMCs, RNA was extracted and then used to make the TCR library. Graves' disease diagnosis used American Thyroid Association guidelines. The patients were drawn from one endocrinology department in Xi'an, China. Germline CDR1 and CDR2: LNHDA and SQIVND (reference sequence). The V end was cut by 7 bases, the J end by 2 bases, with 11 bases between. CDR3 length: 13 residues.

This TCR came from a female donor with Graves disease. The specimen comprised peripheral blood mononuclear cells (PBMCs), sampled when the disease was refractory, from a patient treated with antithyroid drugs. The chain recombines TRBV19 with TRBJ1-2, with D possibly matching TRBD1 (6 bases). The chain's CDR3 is CASNPGQNYGYTF. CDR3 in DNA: TGTGCCAGTAACCCGGGACAAAACTATGGCTACACCTTC.